The 8 T cell receptor beta chains listed next were all sequenced from one sample in a study of control samples from healthy donors and cancer patients. Sequenced by immunoSEQ multiplex PCR; TCRdb stores in-frame clones only, minus some. The data hold some 20,000 clones, with more than 70% observed a single time. Specimen: PBMCs. These receptors all come from a man in his sixties with head and neck cancer.

V is TRBV12-3 or TRBV12-4 and J is TRBJ1-3; the D is unclear. The CDR3 runs 12 residues. Deletions cut 2 bases from V and 6 bases from J, with 5 bases between. In DNA, the CDR3 is TGTGCCAGCAGTTTAATCGCAAACACCATATATTTT. It yields the protein CASSLIANTIYF.

The chain's CDR3 is CASYRASGANVLTF. Written as DNA, the CDR3 is TGTGCCAGCTATCGAGCATCTGGGGCCAACGTCCTGACTTTC. V usage is TRBV28 and J usage is TRBJ2-6; no firm D call. The CDR3 runs to 14 residues. Germline-derived CDR1 and CDR2 are MDHEN and SYDVKM. V was trimmed by 8 bases and J by 1 base, leaving 9 bases between them.

The rearrangement uses TRBV27 and TRBJ1-2; 7 bases agree with TRBD1. V trimming: 0 bases; J trimming: 2 bases; junction bases outside the gene matches: 0. This CDR3 region has 14 residues. Germline CDR1 MNHEY, CDR2 SMNVEV (reference sequence). The CDR3 bases are TGTGCCAGCAGTTTATCGGGACAGAACTATGGCTACACCTTC. Protein: CASSLSGQNYGYTF.

This clone occurred a few times. This sequence joins TRBV29-1 and TRBJ1-6; 8 nucleotides agree with TRBD1. The CDR3 length is 13 residues. V trimming: 5 bases; J trimming: 5 bases; junction bases outside the gene matches: 2. Germline V CDR1 and CDR2: SQVTM, ANQGSEA. Here the CDR3 reads CSVKQGDNSPLHF. The CDR3 region has the DNA TGCAGCGTTAAACAGGGGGATAATTCACCCCTCCACTTT.

V usage is TRBV21-1 and J usage is TRBJ1-2. TRBV21-1 is tagged as a pseudogene. CDR3 size: 14 residues. Here the CDR3 DNA reads TGTGCCAGCAGCAAAGCGGGGTTTAGCGGCGGCTACACCTTC. It encodes CASSKAGFSGGYTF.

The rearrangement joins TRBV18 to TRBJ2-2; no clear D gene. The CDR3 sequence is 14 residues long. Germline V gives CDR1 KGHSH, CDR2 LQKENI. V was shortened by 0 bases and J by 5 bases, with 7 bases between the two germline ends. CDR3 loop: CASSPPGSTGELFF. The CDR3 region has the DNA TGTGCCAGCTCACCACCAGGGTCTACCGGGGAGCTGTTTTTT.

This chain joins TRBV5-5 and TRBJ2-7; D is perhaps TRBD1 (6 bases). This CDR3 comprises 13 residues. Trimming left V 4 bases short and J 6 bases short, with 14 bases between. Germline V gene lookup returns CDR1 SGHKS and CDR2 YYEKEE (reference sequence). This CDR3 is CASSLGQLGEQYV. CDR3 nucleotides: TGTGCCAGCAGCCTAGGACAGTTGGGCGAGCAGTACGTC.

This clone was seen once. This chain links TRBV6-5 with TRBJ2-1; the D is unclear. V was clipped by 0 bases and J by 9 bases, with 9 bases between them. CDR3 length equals 13 residues. CDR1 is MNHEY and CDR2 is SVGAGI in the germline V gene. The DNA for the CDR3 is TGTGCCAGCAGTTACTCGGGCACATCTGAGCAGTTCTTC. This sequence encodes CASSYSGTSEQFF.